These 30 T cell receptor beta chains originate from one sample sequenced in a study of identifying expanded T cells in peripheral blood. Libraries were prepared by immunoSEQ multiplex PCR; TCRdb keeps only in-frame clonotypes and omits some of them. This table has 75,000 to 90,000 clones, around nine tenths appearing once. The specimen sequenced was blood. Every receptor here comes from a person aged 18-70 years in good health.

The CDR3 coding sequence is TGTGCCAGCAGTAGAGGGGGGGACACAGATACGCAGTATTTT. This codes for CASSRGGDTDTQYF. V gene TRBV2 combines with J gene TRBJ2-3; a weak D match, TRBD2 (7 bases). CDR1 is SNHLY and CDR2 is FYNNEI in the germline V gene. The V end lost 5 bases, the J end lost 2 bases, and 11 bases lay between the germline ends. This CDR3 spans 14 amino acids. Together with reference TRBV2 and TRBJ2-3, the CDR3 gives the full variable domain: EPEVTQTPSHQVTQMGQEVILRCVPISNHLYFYWYRQILGQKVEFLVSFYNNEISEKSEIFDDQFSVERPDGSNFTLKIRSTKLEDSAMYFCASSRGGDTDTQYFGPGTRLTVL.

A single count supports this clone. The chain uses TRBV18 and TRBJ1-1; D may be TRBD1 (6 bases). Germline CDR1 KGHSH, CDR2 LQKENI. The V gene lost 4 bases and the J gene lost 1 base, with 16 bases spanning the gap. This CDR3 is built from 16 residues. The CDR3 loop reads CASSLVKTGKNTEAFF. Written as DNA, the CDR3 is TGTGCCAGCTCACTCGTTAAAACAGGGAAGAACACTGAAGCTTTCTTT. The complete variable domain, with remaining parts taken from reference TRBV18 and TRBJ1-1, reads NAGVMQNPRHLVRRRGQEARLRCSPMKGHSHVYWYRQLPEEGLKFMVYLQKENIIDESGMPKERFSAEFPKEGPSILRIQQVVRGDSAAYFCASSLVKTGKNTEAFFGQGTRLTVV.

This clone is a singleton in its sample. The chain links TRBV7-9 to TRBJ2-1, with 12 nucleotides matching TRBD2. Germline CDR1 SEHNR, CDR2 FQNEAQ (reference sequence). The CDR3 length is 18 residues. The trim removed 5 bases at V and 5 bases at J, leaving 13 bases unmatched. In DNA, the CDR3 is TGTGCCAGCAGCCCGACCGGGACTAGCGGGCCGCCTAACAATGAGCAGTTCTTC. Protein: CASSPTGTSGPPNNEQFF.

The rearrangement links TRBV7-8 to TRBJ2-3, with D hard to call. From germline, CDR1 is SGHVS and CDR2 FQNEAQ. The ends were cut back, 1 base at V and 6 bases at J, with 8 bases in the middle. The CDR3 length is 13 residues. CDR3 bases: TGTGCCAGCAGCTTAGTTTGGGCTGATACGCAGTATTTT. This gives the protein CASSLVWADTQYF.

This clone was observed once. The CDR3 DNA follows: TGTGCCAGCAGCTCTTACAGGGCAGGGGGATACAATGAGCAGTTCTTC. It codes for CASSSYRAGGYNEQFF. This chain links TRBV7-8 with TRBJ2-1, with 7 positions matching TRBD1. The CDR3 has 16 amino acids. The germline V gene has CDR1 SGHVS and CDR2 FQNEAQ. After removal of 4 bases from V and 4 bases from J, the junction contained 10 bases not matched to a gene.

The chain uses TRBV9 and TRBJ2-3; D gene unclear. CDR3 size: 12 residues. V lost 0 bases, J lost 4 bases, and 3 bases lay in between. Germline values: CDR1 SGDLS, CDR2 YYNGEE. CDR3 in amino acids: CASSVGSDTQYF. The CDR3 DNA is TGTGCCAGCAGCGTAGGGTCAGATACGCAGTATTTT.

V gene TRBV5-1 combines with J gene TRBJ1-1; 10 bases are a match to TRBD1. The CDR3 has 17 residues. The trim removed 4 bases at V and 4 bases at J, leaving 13 bases unmatched. Looked up from germline, CDR1 is SGHRS and CDR2 is YFSETQ. CDR3 protein: CASSLRGQGPTGTEAFF. The CDR3 DNA reads as TGCGCCAGCAGCCTGAGGGGACAGGGGCCTACGGGCACTGAAGCTTTCTTT.

The gene calls are TRBV2 and TRBJ2-7; tentatively, D is TRBD1 (6 bases). Trimming removed 4 bases from V and 6 bases from J, with 22 bases in between. The CDR3 length is 16 residues. CDR1 and CDR2 from the germline V gene are SNHLY and FYNNEI. The CDR3 DNA reads as TGTGCCAGCAGTGGGACTCCCCGCTACACAGGGTTCGAGCAGTACTTC. It specifies CASSGTPRYTGFEQYF.

V gene TRBV7-3 combines with J gene TRBJ2-1, with 9 bases identical to TRBD2. CDR1 and CDR2 (germline): SGHTA, FQGTGA. The CDR3 is made up of 14 amino acids. V dropped 2 bases and J dropped 7; count of bases not matched to a gene: 3. The CDR3 DNA follows: TGTGCCAGCAGCTTAGCGGGGGGGCCGAATGAGCAGTTCTTC. It is translated as CASSLAGGPNEQFF. Together with reference TRBV7-3 and TRBJ2-1, the CDR3 gives the full variable domain: GAGVSQTPSNKVTEKGKYVELRCDPISGHTALYWYRQSLGQGPEFLIYFQGTGAADDSGLPNDRFFAVRPEGSVSTLKIQRTERGDSAVYLCASSLAGGPNEQFFGPGTRLTVL.

This chain connects TRBV27 to TRBJ1-3; maybe TRBD1 (6 bases). Germline V gives CDR1 MNHEY, CDR2 SMNVEV (reference sequence). This CDR3 region has 17 residues. V was clipped by 5 bases and J by 0 bases, with 17 bases between them. In DNA, the CDR3 is TGTGCCAGCAGTACCTTACAGGGTAGGGGCTCTGGAAACACCATATATTTT. Its translation is CASSTLQGRGSGNTIYF.

The V and J genes are TRBV27 and TRBJ2-3; D is unresolved. V was shortened by 4 bases and J by 0 bases, with 11 bases between the two germline ends. The CDR3 is 15 amino acids. Germline CDR1 is MNHEY and CDR2 is SMNVEV (reference sequence). The CDR3 spells CASSSVRTSTDTQYF. The CDR3 nucleotides are TGTGCCAGCAGTTCGGTCCGTACTAGCACAGATACGCAGTATTTT.

The J gene is TRBJ1-4, the V gene TRBV19, with D tentatively TRBD1 (6 bases). The CDR3 loop spans 15 amino acids. V dropped 4 bases and J dropped 0 bases, with 9 bases sitting between them. CDR1 is LNHDA and CDR2 is SQIVND in the germline V gene (reference sequence). CDR3 protein: CASSTGTSTNEKLFF. The CDR3, as DNA: TGTGCCAGTAGTACCGGGACATCAACTAATGAAAAACTGTTTTTT.

The V gene is TRBV5-1, the J gene TRBJ1-2; no firm D call. This CDR3 contains 14 residues. Deletions cut 5 bases from V and 6 bases from J, with 17 bases between. Germline V gives CDR1 SGHRS, CDR2 YFSETQ. The CDR3 loop reads CASRLVVGLDGYTF. In DNA, the CDR3 is TGCGCCAGCAGACTGGTAGTGGGCCTCGATGGCTACACCTTC. The variable domain in full, completed from reference TRBV5-1 and TRBJ1-2, reads KAGVTQTPRYLIKTRGQQVTLSCSPISGHRSVSWYQQTPGQGLQFLFEYFSETQRNKGNFPGRFSGRQFSNSRSEMNVSTLELGDSALYLCASRLVVGLDGYTFGSGTRLTVV.

V usage is TRBV5-1 and J usage is TRBJ2-3; the D gene is possibly TRBD1 (5 bases). Germline V gene data show CDR1 as SGHRS and CDR2 as YFSETQ. Trimming left V 1 base short and J 3 bases short, with 12 bases between. CDR3 size: 15 residues. The CDR3 bases are TGCGCCAGCAGCTTGTCCGGCCAGGGTACAGATACGCAGTATTTT. Protein product: CASSLSGQGTDTQYF. Full variable domain (remainder filled in from reference TRBV5-1 and TRBJ2-3): KAGVTQTPRYLIKTRGQQVTLSCSPISGHRSVSWYQQTPGQGLQFLFEYFSETQRNKGNFPGRFSGRQFSNSRSEMNVSTLELGDSALYLCASSLSGQGTDTQYFGPGTRLTVL.

The chain recombines TRBV30 with TRBJ1-2; D remains ambiguous. The CDR3 consists of 15 residues. V lost 3 bases and J lost 6, with 20 bases in between. Germline lookup yields CDR1 GTSNPN and CDR2 SVGIG (reference sequence). CDR3 in amino acids: CAWSPFPGISHGYTF. For the CDR3, the DNA is TGTGCCTGGAGCCCATTTCCCGGCATTTCCCATGGCTACACCTTC.

The chain combines TRBV4-2 with TRBJ1-5, with a weak D call TRBD1 (5 bases). V gave up 0 bases and J gave up 1 base, with 7 bases separating them. CDR1 LGHNA and CDR2 YNFKEQ come from the germline V gene. The CDR3 runs 15 residues. CDR3 bases: TGTGCCAGCAGCCAAGAGTGGGGGAGCAATCAGCCCCAGCATTTT. This encodes CASSQEWGSNQPQHF.

The V gene is TRBV7-2, the J gene TRBJ1-1; D is unresolved. Per the germline V gene, CDR1 is SGHTA and CDR2 is FQGNSA. This CDR3 is 15 amino acids long. V was trimmed by 5 bases and J by 1 base, leaving 14 bases between them. The CDR3 coding sequence is TGTGCCAGCAGCCTCAGGAATAATTGGAACACTGAAGCTTTCTTT. Its protein product is CASSLRNNWNTEAFF.

The chain carries TRBV5-1 and TRBJ2-3, with D maybe TRBD1 (5 bases). This CDR3 region has 13 residues. Germline loops: CDR1 SGHRS, CDR2 YFSETQ. V lost 4 bases and J lost 4, with 10 bases in between. The CDR3 loop is CASSPARADTQYF. As DNA, the CDR3 is TGCGCCAGCAGCCCCGCCAGGGCAGATACGCAGTATTTT.

The chain couples TRBV30 to TRBJ2-7, with 7 bases fitting TRBD2. The germline gives CDR1 GTSNPN, CDR2 SVGIG (reference sequence). CDR3 length equals 12 residues. The junction had 4 bases not matched to a gene; V was cut back by 6 bases and J by 2 bases. The CDR3 bases are TGTGCCTGCACCGGGGGGACCTACGAGCAGTACTTC. Translation: CACTGGTYEQYF.

This clone was found a few times. The chain is built from TRBV4-1 and TRBJ1-5, with D maybe TRBD1 (6 bases). V was cut by 3 bases and J by 7 bases, with 16 bases left in between. This CDR3 has 15 residues. The V gene's germline CDR1 is MGHRA and CDR2 YSYEKL. CDR3: CASSHPTGFGQPQHF. In DNA form, the CDR3 reads TGCGCCAGCAGCCACCCCACAGGGTTTGGGCAGCCCCAGCATTTT.

The chain carries TRBV6-1 and TRBJ1-2; the match to TRBD1 covers 10 bases. Per the germline V gene, CDR1 is MNHNS and CDR2 is SASEGT. This CDR3 has 13 amino acids. Losses at the gene ends were 6 bases for V and 6 bases for J; bases not matched to a gene: 4. The CDR3 bases are TGTGCCAGCAGGACAGGGGGCTCTGATGGCTACACCTTC. This codes for CASRTGGSDGYTF.

The chain combines TRBV19 with TRBJ1-3; D might be TRBD1 (5 bases). Trimming removed 10 bases from V and 3 bases from J, with 16 bases in between. The CDR3 has 14 residues. Germline CDR1 LNHDA, CDR2 SQIVND (reference sequence). The DNA of the CDR3 is TGTGCCACCAAGACAGAGATCGGTGGAAACACCATATATTTT. Amino acid sequence: CATKTEIGGNTIYF.

The CDR3 is CASSPREAGELFF. DNA for the CDR3: TGTGCCAGCAGCCCGCGCGAAGCCGGGGAGCTGTTTTTT. V gene TRBV7-3 combines with J gene TRBJ2-2; no clear D. V lost 5 bases and J 6 bases, leaving 10 bases between the germline ends. Per germline, CDR1 SGHTA and CDR2 FQGTGA. This CDR3 contains 13 residues.

V is TRBV9 and J is TRBJ2-7; TRBD1 might be the D (6 bases). CDR1 and CDR2 from the germline V gene are SGDLS and YYNGEE. The CDR3 is 16 amino acids. Trimming left V 3 bases short and J 0 bases short, with 16 bases between. CDR3 amino acids: CASSANRDALSYEQYF. DNA of the CDR3: TGTGCCAGCAGCGCCAACAGGGACGCCCTCTCCTACGAGCAGTACTTC. The entire variable domain, with the rest obtained from reference TRBV9 and TRBJ2-7, is as follows: DSGVTQTPKHLITATGQRVTLRCSPRSGDLSVYWYQQSLDQGLQFLIQYYNGEERAKGNILERFSAQQFPDLHSELNLSSLELGDSALYFCASSANRDALSYEQYFGPGTRLTVT.

The rearrangement links TRBV18 to TRBJ1-2; 9 bases are shared with TRBD1. This CDR3 spans 13 amino acids. J was trimmed by 8 bases and V by 4 bases; bases with no gene match: 5. Germline V gene sequence: CDR1 KGHSH, CDR2 LQKENI. DNA for the CDR3: TGTGCCAGCTCACAAACAGGGGGCTACGGCTACACCTTC. It codes for CASSQTGGYGYTF.

The rearrangement uses TRBV5-1 and TRBJ2-7, with D maybe TRBD1 (5 bases). The V gene's germline CDR1 is SGHRS and CDR2 YFSETQ. V dropped 3 bases and J dropped 2 bases, with 15 bases sitting between them. The CDR3 sequence is 15 residues long. The CDR3 here is CASSSGQGGAYEQYF. The CDR3 nucleotides read TGCGCCAGCAGCTCCGGGCAGGGTGGTGCCTACGAGCAGTACTTC.

The J gene is TRBJ1-2, the V gene TRBV6-5; D possibly corresponds to TRBD1 (5 bases). Germline V gives CDR1 MNHEY, CDR2 SVGAGI. Trimming took 6 bases from V and 5 from J, leaving 19 bases between them. This CDR3 has 15 residues. The CDR3 DNA reads as TGTGCCAGCAGGCCACAGGTACCGGCTTCATATGGCTACACCTTC. Protein: CASRPQVPASYGYTF.

The chain is built from TRBV28 and TRBJ2-2, with a weak D call TRBD1 (6 bases). CDR3 length equals 15 residues. V dropped 6 bases and J dropped 7 bases, with 18 bases sitting between them. In germline, CDR1 is MDHEN, CDR2 SYDVKM. The CDR3 loop is CASSLVGQGIGELFF. CDR3 DNA sequence: TGTGCCAGCAGCCTAGTGGGACAAGGTATCGGGGAGCTGTTTTTT.

The chain has TRBV10-2 and TRBJ2-2; 7 nucleotides line up with TRBD1. The CDR3 has 14 residues. J was trimmed by 6 bases and V by 7 bases; bases with no gene match: 8. Germline V gene sequence: CDR1 WSHSY, CDR2 SAAADI. CDR3 coding DNA: TGCGCCAGCACCGCCGGGACAGAGGCCGGGGAGCTGTTTTTT. Translation: CASTAGTEAGELFF.

This clone has a handful of counts. The J gene is TRBJ2-2, the V gene TRBV11-3; tentatively, D is TRBD1 (6 bases). The CDR3 is made up of 16 amino acids. The V end lost 4 bases, the J end lost 0 bases, and 12 bases lay between the germline ends. Germline V gene data show CDR1 as SGHNT and CDR2 as YENEEA. CDR3 loop: CASSSTGTTNTGELFF. As DNA, the CDR3 is TGTGCCAGCAGCTCAACCGGGACAACGAACACCGGGGAGCTGTTTTTT.